The next 3 T cell receptor beta chains were all read from a single sample in a study of shared clonotypes between healthy human individuals. Sequenced by immunoSEQ multiplex PCR; TCRdb stores in-frame clones only, minus some. Of under 2,500,000 clones listed, 90% to 97% are singletons. Sequencing was performed on naive CD4+ T cells sorted from blood. Subset denoted: CD45RA+ positively selected. These receptors were collected from a man between 18 and 35 years old in good health.

This rearrangement joins TRBV6-1 to TRBJ2-7, with unresolved D. Germline assignment: CDR1 MNHNS and CDR2 SASEGT. Trimming took off 7 bases at V and 2 bases at J, with 15 bases between the two ends. The CDR3 spans 14 residues. This CDR3 reads CASTNRGTAYEQYF. In DNA form, the CDR3 reads TGTGCCAGCACCAACAGAGGAACGGCCTACGAGCAGTACTTC.

The V and J genes are TRBV6-6 and TRBJ1-1, with a weak D call TRBD1 (5 bases). Germline lookup yields CDR1 MNHNY and CDR2 SVGAGI (reference sequence). V dropped 6 bases and J dropped 0 bases, with 8 bases sitting between them. The CDR3 runs 13 residues. The CDR3 loop reads CASRGLLNTEAFF. The DNA for the CDR3 is TGTGCCAGCAGGGGACTTCTGAACACTGAAGCTTTCTTT.

As for this clone: Other nucleotide sequences from this sample produce the same CDR3. J is TRBJ2-7 and V is TRBV20-1; D not certain. Between the trimmed V and J ends, which lost 5 bases and 4 bases, there was a span of 9 bases. Germline loops: CDR1 DFQATT, CDR2 SNEGSKA (reference sequence). The CDR3 contains 11 residues. The CDR3 DNA follows: TGCAGTGCTTCGCCAGATTACGAGCAGTACTTC. This sequence encodes CSASPDYEQYF.